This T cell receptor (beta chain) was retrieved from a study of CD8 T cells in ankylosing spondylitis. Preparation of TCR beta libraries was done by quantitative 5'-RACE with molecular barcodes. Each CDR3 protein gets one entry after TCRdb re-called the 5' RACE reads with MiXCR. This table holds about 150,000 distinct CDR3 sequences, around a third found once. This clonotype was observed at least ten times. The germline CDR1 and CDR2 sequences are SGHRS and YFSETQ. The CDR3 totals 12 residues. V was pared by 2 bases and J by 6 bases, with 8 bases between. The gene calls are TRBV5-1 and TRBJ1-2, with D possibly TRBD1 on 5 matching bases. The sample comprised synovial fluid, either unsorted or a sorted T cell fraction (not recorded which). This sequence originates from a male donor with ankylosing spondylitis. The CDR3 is CASSLPGNGYTF. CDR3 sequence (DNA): TGCGCCAGCAGCTTACCAGGGAATGGCTACACCTTC.